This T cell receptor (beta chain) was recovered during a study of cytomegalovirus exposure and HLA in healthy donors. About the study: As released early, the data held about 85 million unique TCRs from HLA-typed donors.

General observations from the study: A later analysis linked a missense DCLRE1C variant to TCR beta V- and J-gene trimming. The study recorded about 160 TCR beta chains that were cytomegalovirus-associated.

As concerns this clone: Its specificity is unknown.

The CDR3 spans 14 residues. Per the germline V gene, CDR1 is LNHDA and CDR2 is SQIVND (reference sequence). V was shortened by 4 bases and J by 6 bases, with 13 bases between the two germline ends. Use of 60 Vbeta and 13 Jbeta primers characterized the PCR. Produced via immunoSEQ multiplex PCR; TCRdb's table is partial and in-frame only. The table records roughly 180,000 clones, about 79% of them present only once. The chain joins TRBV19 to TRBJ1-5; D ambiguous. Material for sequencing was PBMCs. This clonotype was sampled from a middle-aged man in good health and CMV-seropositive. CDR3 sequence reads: CASSTSGRGQPQHF. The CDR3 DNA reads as TGTGCCAGTAGTACCTCCGGCCGAGGTCAGCCCCAGCATTTT.